What follows describes a single TCR beta chain. The sample originates from a study of cytomegalovirus exposure and HLA in healthy donors. Germline CDR1 and CDR2: SGHTA and FQGNSA. The CDR3 has 16 amino acids. V shed 2 bases and J 2 bases; nucleotides not matched to a gene: 5. Method: immunoSEQ multiplex PCR; TCRdb's copy keeps in-frame clones and lacks some. The repertoire includes about 350,000 clones, about nine tenths of them detected once, and about 1.2% sits in the top ten. This sequence originates from a woman in her 30s in good health and CMV-seropositive. Specimen: PBMCs. J is TRBJ1-2 and V is TRBV7-2, with TRBD1 matching over 10 bases. CDR3 nucleotide sequence: TGTGCCAGCAGCTTACTAGGACAGGGGGTGAACTATGGCTACACCTTC. Protein sequence: CASSLLGQGVNYGYTF.